A selection of T cell receptor beta chains follows, all from one sample in a study of T cell repertoires in cytomegalovirus infection. No antigen has been identified for these receptors. TCRdb analysed the reads with MiXCR anew, one entry per CDR3 protein. The sample holds around 800,000 distinct CDR3 sequences, about 33% seen once. Here the sequenced sample was cultured CD8+ T cells from PBMCs, taken from culture after CMV antigen stimulation. These receptors were collected from a human donor in good health (CMV status not recorded). Some clones in this sample may be carry-over from other donors' samples. CDR3s include the opening cysteine and the closing phenylalanine or tryptophan. D genes are given only for firm matches. Clone size is shown for a subset of rows, as once, few, many or a class of expanded clone.

V	size	J	D	DNA	CDR3
TRBV7-2	many	TRBJ2-4	.	TGTGCCAGCAGCACCCCAACAGGGCCCAAAAACATTCAGTACTTC	CASSTPTGPKNIQYF
TRBV24-1	.	TRBJ2-2	.	TGTGCCACCAGTGATTCCCTTGTCGGGGAGCTGTTTTTT	CATSDSLVGELFF
TRBV6-2/TRBV6-3	.	TRBJ1-6	.	TGTGCCAGCAGGTCCGGGACGGGGGATTCACCCCTCCACTTT	CASRSGTGDSPLHF
TRBV6-2/TRBV6-3	few	TRBJ2-3	TRBD2	TGTGCCAGCACCCCGAGATGGCTAGCGGGGGCCCGCACAGATACGCAGTATTTT	CASTPRWLAGARTDTQYF
TRBV7-9	few	TRBJ2-7	TRBD1	TGTGCCAGCAGCTTCGTATGGGACAGGGACTCCTACGAGCAGTACTTC	CASSFVWDRDSYEQYF
TRBV6-1	few	TRBJ1-4	TRBD1	TGTGCCAGCAGTGAGCTGACAGGGGGCAAGGGCGAAAAACTGTTTTTT	CASSELTGGKGEKLFF
TRBV4-3	few	TRBJ2-1	.	TGCGCCAGCAGTGGATGGGAGCGGGCGAATGAGCAGTTCTTC	CASSGWERANEQFF
TRBV10-2	few	TRBJ1-4	.	TGCGCCAGCAGTGAGTCGACTAGTAGACAGCGGGATTTCGAAAAACTGTTTTTT	CASSESTSRQRDFEKLFF
TRBV6-1	.	TRBJ2-7	.	TGTGCCAGCAGTGAAGTTGGATGGGGGGAGGTACCATACGAGCAGTACTTC	CASSEVGWGEVPYEQYF
TRBV7-6	.	TRBJ2-1	.	TGTGCCAGCAGCTTAGATGGGTTCAATGAGCAGTTCTTC	CASSLDGFNEQFF
TRBV29-1	.	TRBJ2-1	.	TGCAGCACAATGGGGACTGTTTCGCCCTACAATGAGCAGTTCTTC	CSTMGTVSPYNEQFF
TRBV27	.	TRBJ1-5	TRBD1	TGTGCCAGCAGTATACAGGGGGGGGACGGACAGCCCCAGCATTTT	CASSIQGGDGQPQHF
TRBV7-2	many	TRBJ2-4	TRBD2	TGTGCCAGCAGCAAATCTAGCGGGGGATCCAAAAACATTCAGTACTTC	CASSKSSGGSKNIQYF
TRBV6-2/TRBV6-3	few	TRBJ2-4	.	TGTGCCAGCACTATCGGGGCGGGAAACATTCAGTACTTC	CASTIGAGNIQYF
TRBV11-2	many	TRBJ1-6	TRBD1	TGTGCCAGCAGCCCATGGGACCCGGGACAGCGAGAAACACCCCTCCACTTT	CASSPWDPGQRETPLHF
TRBV27	.	TRBJ2-7	.	TGTGCCAGCAGTTTCGGGCTAAAACCCTACGAGCAGTACTTC	CASSFGLKPYEQYF
TRBV7-2	once	TRBJ1-3	.	TGTGCCAGCAGCTTAGTGGGGCGAGGCTCTGGAAACACCATATATTTT	CASSLVGRGSGNTIYF
TRBV20-1	.	TRBJ1-2	.	TGCAGTGCTAGAAGTCCGTATGGCTACACCTTC	CSARSPYGYTF
TRBV4-3	few	TRBJ2-1	.	TGCGCCAGCAGCCAAGATAGCGCAGGGCCCTACAATGAGCAGTTCTTC	CASSQDSAGPYNEQFF
TRBV4-3	few	TRBJ1-1	.	TGCGCCAGCAGCCAAGTAGCAGGGCTGAACACTGAAGCTTTCTTT	CASSQVAGLNTEAFF
TRBV25-1	.	TRBJ2-3	TRBD1	TGTGCCAGCAGCGGAGGACAGGGTGGCGATACGCAGTATTTT	CASSGGQGGDTQYF
TRBV27	.	TRBJ1-5	.	TGTGCCAGCAGTTACTCTGGACAGATGTATAGCAATCAGCCCCAGCATTTT	CASSYSGQMYSNQPQHF
TRBV9	.	TRBJ2-3	.	TGTGCCAGCAGCGTACGATCCCCGGGGGAAGGGACAGATACGCAGTATTTT	CASSVRSPGEGTDTQYF
TRBV10-3	many	TRBJ2-3	TRBD2	TGTGCCATCAGTGATTTCGCTAGCGGGGGGGCCCCAGATACGCAGTATTTT	CAISDFASGGAPDTQYF
TRBV27	.	TRBJ1-1	.	TGTGCCAGCAGTTTATCGGCTGGGTCTGAAGCTTTCTTT	CASSLSAGSEAFF
TRBV11-1	.	TRBJ2-7	.	TGTGCCAGCAGCTTATCCGCTCACGACCAGGGTTTGGTAACCTACGAGCAGTACTTC	CASSLSAHDQGLVTYEQYF
TRBV7-9	few	TRBJ2-5	.	TGTGCCAGCAGCTTAGAAGGCCCTCCCCAAGAGACCCAGTACTTC	CASSLEGPPQETQYF
TRBV6-2/TRBV6-3	.	TRBJ1-2	.	TGTGCCAGCAGTGCCGGGGCCCTTCAACTTGAGGGCTACACCTTC	CASSAGALQLEGYTF
TRBV28	.	TRBJ1-1	TRBD1	TGTGACAGCAGCTGGGGGACAGGACCTTCTAACACTGAAGCTTTCTTT	CDSSWGTGPSNTEAFF
TRBV2	.	TRBJ1-6	.	TGTGCCAGCAGTGAGGGTGGTTCACCCCTCCACTTT	CASSEGGSPLHF
TRBV12-3/TRBV12-4	.	TRBJ1-2	.	TGTGCCAACAGTTTTCGGGGGCTTGGCTATGGCTACACCTTC	CANSFRGLGYGYTF